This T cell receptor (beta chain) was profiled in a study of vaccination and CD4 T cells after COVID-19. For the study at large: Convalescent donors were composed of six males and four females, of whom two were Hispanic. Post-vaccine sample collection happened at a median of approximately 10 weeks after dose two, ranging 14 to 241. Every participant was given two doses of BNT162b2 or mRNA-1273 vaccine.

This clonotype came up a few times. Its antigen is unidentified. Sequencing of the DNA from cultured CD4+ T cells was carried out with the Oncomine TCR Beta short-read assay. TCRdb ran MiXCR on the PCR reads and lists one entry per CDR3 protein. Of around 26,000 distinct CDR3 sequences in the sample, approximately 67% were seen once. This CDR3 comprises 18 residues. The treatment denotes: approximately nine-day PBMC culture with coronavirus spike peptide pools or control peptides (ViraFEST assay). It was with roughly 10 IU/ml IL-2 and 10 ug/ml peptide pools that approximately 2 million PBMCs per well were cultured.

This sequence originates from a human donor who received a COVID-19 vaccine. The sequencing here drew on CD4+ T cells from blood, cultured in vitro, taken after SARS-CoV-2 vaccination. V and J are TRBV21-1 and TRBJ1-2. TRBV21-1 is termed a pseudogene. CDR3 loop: CASSTDGEGLSPKRCYTF. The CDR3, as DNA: TGTGCCAGCAGCACCGATGGGGAGGGCTTATCCCCCAAACGCTGCTACACCTTC.